This T cell receptor beta chain stems from a study of control samples from healthy donors and cancer patients. TCRdb keeps only in-frame clones here, not all; method: immunoSEQ multiplex PCR. The sample yields around 100,000 clones, around 89% seen once. CDR3 length: 14 residues. CDR1 is LNHDA, CDR2 SQIVND, per germline (reference sequence). Deletions cut 6 bases from V and 3 bases from J, with 9 bases between. The sequencing input was PBMCs. This sequence was found in a man aged 55 to 70 with lung cancer. This chain joins TRBV19 and TRBJ1-6; unclear D gene. CDR3: CASSKEIYNSPLHF. CDR3 nucleotide sequence: TGTGCCAGTAGCAAGGAGATCTATAATTCACCCCTCCACTTT. Drawing the rest from reference TRBV19 and TRBJ1-6, the complete variable domain is DGGITQSPKYLFRKEGQNVTLSCEQNLNHDAMYWYRQDPGQGLRLIYYSQIVNDFQKGDIAEGYSVSREKKESFPLTVTSAQKNPTAFYLCASSKEIYNSPLHFGNGTRLTVT.